Given below is one TCR beta chain in context. Its antigen remains unidentified. The sample is drawn from a study of shared clonotypes between healthy human individuals. Whole-study findings and limits: Specimens sampled were limited to blood, with tissue repertoires likely differing.

The healthy adult donors were HIV-negative and reported no recent acute infections or vaccinations. Here immunoSEQ multiplex PCR was the method, and the copy in TCRdb shows in-frame clones only, minus some. Of millions of clones in the sample, just over 90% were seen once. Sequences were obtained from naive CD4+ T cells from PBMCs. Subset of the sample: CD45RA+ positively selected. The sequence came from a man between 18 and 35 years old in good health. Some clones in this sample may be carry-over from other donors' samples.

The CDR3 loop is CASSFFARTAYEQYF. CDR3 in DNA: TGTGCCAGCAGCTTTTTCGCTAGAACGGCCTACGAGCAGTACTTC. The V call is TRBV11-1, the J call TRBJ2-7; no clear D. The CDR3 spans 15 residues. Germline CDR1 SGHAT, CDR2 FQDESV (reference sequence). The V end was cut by 3 bases, the J end by 2 bases, with 14 bases between.